Described below is a single T cell receptor beta chain sequence and its context. This clone was seen a handful of times. Its antigen target is currently unknown. There are no base qualities to consult, and no much larger clone falls within one base. Each donor gave one peripheral blood draw, averaging approximately 110 mL, which was collected into heparinised tubes. A BD FACSAria II was used to sort naive, central memory, regulatory and stem cell-like memory CD4+ T cells with a panel that included CD45RO, CCR7, CD25, CD127, CD95 and CD27. Every sorted population had a purity above 95%. Right away, PBMCs were isolated by Lymphoprep density gradient centrifugation and were stained directly, with no culture step. So that batch effects would be minimized, each experiment stained and sorted samples in pairs, pairing one healthy donor with one patient. The data were taken from a study of beta chain features in type 1 diabetes (dated by TCRdb to 2016 to 2018). Notes on the research overall: No differences in mean age, gender distribution, total cell number or subset yield were found between patients and healthy donors. A total of about 100 million sorted cells were examined across all samples, and RNA yield correlated strongly with the number of cells per subset. In the study, TCRB repertoires of sorted circulating CD4+ T cell subsets from recently diagnosed type 1 diabetes patients were compared with those of matched healthy donors. Naive and central memory subsets were obtained from all 30 or so donors, but regulatory and stem cell-like memory subsets were isolated from only 8 patients and about 8 healthy donors. Broader findings and caveats from the paper: In all four CD4+ subsets, TCRB CDR3 length was moderately but significantly shorter in type 1 diabetes patients. Because small numbers of individuals were included in the HLA sub-analyses, any influence of HLA type on TCRB rearrangement was left unresolved. At VDJ recombination sites, patients with type 1 diabetes made fewer insertions and deleted more nucleotides, a pattern implying thymic rearrangement abnormalities. Because cDNA was sequenced instead of genomic DNA, highly expressing activated cells could be over-represented, though the groups showed no difference in activation or CD3 levels. The naive, central memory and regulatory TCRB repertoires appeared to resemble one another more closely among patients than among healthy donors. Shorter templates might have been favored by PCR, but patient and control samples were amplified and corrected together, so both groups would have been affected equally by any skew.

The entire isolated RNA was reverse transcribed using the High Capacity cDNA Reverse Transcription Kit, and thus expressed TCRB transcripts were sequenced. Deep immunoSEQ sequencing was applied to naive, central memory and regulatory T cell samples, giving an average of roughly 3.6 million total reads per sample. After sorted cells were lysed in RLT buffer, RNA was extracted with DNase-treated RNeasy Micro or Mini kits, with the choice depending on cell number. To prevent cross-contamination, every cell subset was processed on its own, while patient and healthy donor samples were processed together. TCRB sequences were amplified from cDNA with the immunoSEQ multiplex PCR, producing 87-bp fragments spanning the CDR3 region. The amplicons were sequenced using the Illumina HiSeq platform. In the source study's methods: Synthetic template baselines were used to correct PCR bias computationally, reads within Hamming distance 2 were collapsed, and singletons that could not be merged were discarded. By aligning reads against IMGT, V, D and J genes, CDR3 length, and insertions or deletions at six rearrangement sites were assigned. Within each subset, clonotype counts were normalized to sorted cell number, and only after that were true diversity and Gini coefficients computed with the tcR R package. The overlap coefficient, calculated on TCRB nucleotide sequences, was used to quantify repertoire sharing. Out-of-frame TCRB sequences from naive cells were analyzed as a proxy for the pre-selection repertoire. TCRdb re-hosts the immuneACCESS table, in-frame sequences only. Its copies lack some clones; in the studies checked, an unresolved V gene accounts for under half of them, and the cause for the rest is not known. V and J calls and clone size follow that table, whereas D and trimming were derived from the DNA. In all, the sample holds 500,000 to 800,000 clones, and 12% of those were seen once. The ten largest make up 0.095% to 0.15% of the sample.

Relative to germline, V is 0 bases shorter and J is 5 bases shorter, with 11 bases between their ends. CDR1 and CDR2 are drawn from the germline V gene: SGHRS, YFSETQ. The CDR3 spans 15 residues, from the cysteine through the phenylalanine. The kept DNA is CDR3 alone, 45 bases in frame from the first base. The TCR originated in a man younger than 45 with type 1 diabetes. The sequencing sample was made of naive CD4+ T cells from blood. The sample's cell subset or site, from its label and the paper: true naive CD4+ T cells. This receptor chain uses TRBV5-1 and TRBJ1-4, with a tentative D gene TRBD1 over 6 matching bases. For the CDR3, the sequence is CASSLASGVNEKLFF. DNA sequence: TGCGCCAGCAGCTTGGCGTCAGGGGTCAATGAAAAACTGTTTTTT. The variable domain in full, with residues beyond the CDR3 obtained from the reference TRBV5-1 and TRBJ1-4 genes, is KAGVTQTPRYLIKTRGQQVTLSCSPISGHRSVSWYQQTPGQGLQFLFEYFSETQRNKGNFPGRFSGRQFSNSRSEMNVSTLELGDSALYLCASSLASGVNEKLFFGSGTQLSVL.